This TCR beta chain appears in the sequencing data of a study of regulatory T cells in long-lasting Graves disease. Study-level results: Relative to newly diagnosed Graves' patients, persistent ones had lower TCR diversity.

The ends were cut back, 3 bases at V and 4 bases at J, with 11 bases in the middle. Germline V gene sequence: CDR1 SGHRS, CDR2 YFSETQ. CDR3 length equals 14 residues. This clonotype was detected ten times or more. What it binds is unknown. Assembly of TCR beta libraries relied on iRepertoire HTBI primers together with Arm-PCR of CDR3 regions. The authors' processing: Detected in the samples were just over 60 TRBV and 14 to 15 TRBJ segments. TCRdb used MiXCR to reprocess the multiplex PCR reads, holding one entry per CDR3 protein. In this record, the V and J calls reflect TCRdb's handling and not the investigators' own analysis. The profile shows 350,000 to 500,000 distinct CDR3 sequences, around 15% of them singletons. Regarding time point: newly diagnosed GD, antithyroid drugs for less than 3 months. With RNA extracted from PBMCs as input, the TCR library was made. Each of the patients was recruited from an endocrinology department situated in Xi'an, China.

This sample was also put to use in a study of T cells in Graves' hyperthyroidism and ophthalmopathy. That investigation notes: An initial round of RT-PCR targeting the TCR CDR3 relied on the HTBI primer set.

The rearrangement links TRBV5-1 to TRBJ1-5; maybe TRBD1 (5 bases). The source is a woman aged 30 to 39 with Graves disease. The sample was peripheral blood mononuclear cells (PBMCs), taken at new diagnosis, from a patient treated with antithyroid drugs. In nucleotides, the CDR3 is TGCGCCAGCAGCTGGGGGGAGGGAAATCAGCCCCAGCATTTT. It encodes CASSWGEGNQPQHF.